The 7 T cell receptor beta chains listed next were all sequenced from one sample in a study of OX40 agonist ivuxolimab in advanced cancers. The assay was immunoSEQ multiplex PCR, and TCRdb's table has in-frame clones only and misses some. The sample yields tens of thousands of clones, 80% to 95% seen once. Specimen: CD4+ or CD8+ T cells sorted from blood, collected in a trial of the OX40 agonist ivuxolimab. The receptors derive from an adult with an advanced solid tumor such as melanoma, head and neck, liver or kidney cancer.

The J gene is TRBJ2-3, the V gene TRBV30; 10 positions agree with TRBD2. CDR1 is GTSNPN, CDR2 SVGIG, per germline (reference sequence). The CDR3 extends over 17 amino acids. Unmatched junction bases numbered 16, after V lost 8 bases and J lost 2 bases. DNA for the CDR3: TGTGCCGGGGTCCGGGGAGAACTAGCGGGGTACACAGATACGCAGTATTTT. Protein: CAGVRGELAGYTDTQYF.

Worth noting for this clone: Distinct nucleotide sequences in the sample also encode this CDR3. The J gene is TRBJ2-3, the V gene TRBV18, with no clear D. The V gene's germline CDR1 is KGHSH and CDR2 LQKENI. There are 12 residues in the CDR3. V lost 2 bases and J lost 5, with 5 bases in between. The CDR3 sequence is CASSPGGDTQYF. The CDR3 DNA reads TGTGCCAGCTCACCAGGTGGAGATACGCAGTATTTT.

The chain joins TRBV11-2 to TRBJ2-5; 12 positions agree with TRBD2. The CDR3 contains 16 residues. J lost 5 bases, V lost 5 bases, and 9 bases had no gene match. Germline V gene data show CDR1 as SGHAT and CDR2 as FQNNGV. CDR3 protein: CASSPRLAGAPETQYF. The CDR3 DNA is TGTGCCAGCAGCCCTAGACTAGCGGGAGCTCCGGAGACCCAGTACTTC.

As to this clone: Other DNA sequences in the same sample also yield this CDR3. V is TRBV18 and J is TRBJ2-2; no firm D call. The germline gives CDR1 KGHSH, CDR2 LQKENI. The CDR3 is 12 residues long. Trimming cost V 3 bases and J 3 bases, with 2 bases left between them. CDR3 sequence: CASSPYTGELFF. DNA of the CDR3: TGTGCCAGCTCACCTTACACCGGGGAGCTGTTTTTT.

V usage is TRBV25-1 and J usage is TRBJ2-1; D is ambiguous. V was trimmed by 7 bases and J by 12 bases, leaving 13 bases between them. The CDR3 runs 11 residues. Germline V gives CDR1 MGHDK, CDR2 SYGVNS. The DNA of the CDR3 is TGTGCCAGCAAAGAGACCTCAGCGCAGTTCTTC. It yields the protein CASKETSAQFF. Full variable domain (outside the CDR3, taken from reference TRBV25-1 and TRBJ2-1): EADIYQTPRYLVIGTGKKITLECSQTMGHDKMYWYQQDPGMELHLIHYSYGVNSTEKGDLSSESTVSRIRTEHFPLTLESARPSHTSQYLCASKETSAQFFGPGTRLTVL.

The chain is built from TRBV12-5 and TRBJ2-3; D not certain. The CDR3 has 13 residues. V was clipped by 2 bases and J by 5 bases, with 8 bases between them. CDR1 and CDR2 from the germline V gene are LGHNT and FRNRAP. The CDR3 spells CASGLSNLDTQYF. CDR3 DNA sequence: TGTGCTAGTGGTTTGTCCAATTTAGATACGCAGTATTTT.

The CDR3 nucleotides are TGCGCCAGCAGCCAGGCGGGACAATTGAACACTGAAGCTTTCTTT. Translated, it gives CASSQAGQLNTEAFF. This chain joins TRBV4-1 and TRBJ1-1, with a tentative D call TRBD1 (6 bases). The V gene lost 3 bases and the J gene lost 0 bases, with 11 bases spanning the gap. Germline V gives CDR1 MGHRA, CDR2 YSYEKL. The CDR3 is 15 amino acids.